The 9 T cell receptor beta chains given below trace back to one sample, sequenced in a study of low-dose radiotherapy and immunotherapy resistance in tumors. First-strand cDNA relied on TRAV- and TRBV-specific primers spanning alpha and beta chains. The PCR that amplified TCRs ran for about 20 cycles, relying on a constant-region primer and a V-primer adapter. One entry per CDR3 protein results from TCRdb running MiXCR on the reads. The sample records about 82,000 distinct CDR3 sequences, 18% being singletons. This sample's time point: before trial treatment. Material: PBMCs, obtained before treatment. The receptors shown here come from a male donor with prostate cancer.

V gene TRBV19 combines with J gene TRBJ2-3, with a tentative D call TRBD1 (6 bases). From germline, CDR1 is LNHDA and CDR2 SQIVND (reference sequence). This CDR3 spans 16 amino acids. The V gene lost 8 bases and the J gene lost 0 bases, with 18 bases spanning the gap. DNA for the CDR3: TGTGCCAGTGCCCAGGGGCCTACTACTAGCACAGATACGCAGTATTTT. As protein: CASAQGPTTSTDTQYF.

A note on this clonotype: A far larger clone is one nucleotide away, so this likely arose from a read error. V gene TRBV29-1 combines with J gene TRBJ2-1, with D unclear. In germline, CDR1 is SQVTM, CDR2 ANQGSEA. Trimming left V 2 bases short and J 10 bases short, with 18 bases between. CDR3 length: 14 residues. CDR3 DNA: TGCAGCGTTGAAACGGGTAGGAGCTCCTACGAGCAGTTCTTC. It yields the protein CSVETGRSSYEQFF.

This clonotype was seen many times. V and J are TRBV29-1 and TRBJ2-5; no definite D call. This CDR3 spans 12 amino acids. The V gene lost 1 base and the J gene lost 5 bases, with 8 bases spanning the gap. CDR1 and CDR2 from the germline V gene are SQVTM and ANQGSEA. Here the CDR3 DNA reads TGCAGCGTTGAAGCGGTTTCTGAGACCCAGTACTTC. Translating gives CSVEAVSETQYF.

This clonotype was recorded many times. The CDR3 nucleotides are TGTGCCAGCAGCGCCGAATGGGGCGGGGAGCTGTTTTTT. Translating gives CASSAEWGGELFF. This rearrangement joins TRBV28 to TRBJ2-2; D is unresolved. There are 13 residues in the CDR3. Trimming pared 6 bases from V and 7 bases from J, leaving 12 bases between. Germline values: CDR1 MDHEN, CDR2 SYDVKM.

This clonotype was recorded many times. The rearrangement links TRBV4-3 to TRBJ2-7; unclear D gene. Deletions cut 3 bases from V and 6 bases from J, with 12 bases between. The length of the CDR3 is 13 residues. Germline V gene lookup returns CDR1 LGHNA and CDR2 YSLEER. The CDR3 nucleotides are TGCGCCAGCAGCCAGCGGACGGGTGGCGAGCAGTACTTC. Translation: CASSQRTGGEQYF.

Turning to this clonotype: This likely reflects a read error, since a far larger clone is one base away. The CDR3 reads CASSELGGFNEQYF. The CDR3 DNA reads TGTGCCAGCAGTGAACTTGGGGGTTTCAATGAGCAGTACTTC. This chain joins TRBV6-2 or TRBV6-3 and TRBJ2-5, with D possibly being TRBD1 or TRBD2 (5 bases each). Germline CDR1 and CDR2: MNHEY and SVGEGT. The CDR3 consists of 14 residues. Trimming shortened V by 5 bases and J by 11 bases, and 21 bases separated the two germline ends.

V usage is TRBV5-8 and J usage is TRBJ2-1; D is possibly TRBD2 (6 bases). CDR3 size: 15 residues. The V end lost 2 bases, the J end lost 8 bases, and 17 bases lay between the germline ends. The V gene's germline CDR1 is SGHTS and CDR2 YDEGEE. The CDR3, as DNA: TGTGCCAGCAGCTTCAACGGGAGAAGGTTGGATGAGCAGTTCTTC. Encoded protein: CASSFNGRRLDEQFF.

This clonotype occurred many times. The chain employs TRBV12-3 or TRBV12-4 and TRBJ1-1; D possibly corresponds to TRBD1 (5 bases). Between the trimmed V and J ends, which lost 3 bases and 5 bases, there was a span of 13 bases. The CDR3 length is 14 residues. The CDR3 reads CASSFNAGGTEAFF. The CDR3, as DNA: TGTGCCAGCAGTTTTAATGCGGGGGGGACTGAAGCTTTCTTT.

This clonotype has a handful of counts. This rearrangement joins TRBV6-2 or TRBV6-3 to TRBJ2-1; TRBD1 matches at 7 bases. Germline lookup yields CDR1 MNHEY and CDR2 SVGEGT. Unmatched junction bases numbered 15, after V lost 7 bases and J lost 6 bases. The CDR3 loop spans 16 amino acids. CDR3 in amino acids: CASTPVSTGAGNEQFF. CDR3 nucleotides: TGTGCCAGCACCCCAGTAAGTACAGGGGCTGGCAATGAGCAGTTCTTC.